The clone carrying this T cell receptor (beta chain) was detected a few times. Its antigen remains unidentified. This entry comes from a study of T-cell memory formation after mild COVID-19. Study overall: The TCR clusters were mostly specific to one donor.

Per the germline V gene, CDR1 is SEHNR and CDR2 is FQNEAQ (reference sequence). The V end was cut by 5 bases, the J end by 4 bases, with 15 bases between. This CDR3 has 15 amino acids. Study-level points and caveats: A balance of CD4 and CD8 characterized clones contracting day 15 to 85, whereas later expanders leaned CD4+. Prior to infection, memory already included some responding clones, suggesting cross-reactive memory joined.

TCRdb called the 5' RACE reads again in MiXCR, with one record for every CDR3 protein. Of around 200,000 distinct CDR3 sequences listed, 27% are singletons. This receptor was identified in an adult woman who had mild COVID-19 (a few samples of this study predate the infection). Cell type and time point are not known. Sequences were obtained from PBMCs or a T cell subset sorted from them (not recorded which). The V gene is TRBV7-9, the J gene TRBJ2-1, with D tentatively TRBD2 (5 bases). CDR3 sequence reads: CASSTNVRGYNEQFF. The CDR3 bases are TGTGCCAGCAGCACGAACGTTCGGGGTTACAATGAGCAGTTCTTC.